This T cell receptor (beta chain) was obtained from a study of blood T cell repertoires in COVID-19. Participants' own reports of clinical history determined their cohort assignment. Recovered Cohort 3 donors showed two negative PCRs, clearance, or symptom resolution. Germline V CDR1 and CDR2: LGHNA, YNFKEQ. The CDR3 sequence is 17 residues long. V shed 1 base, J shed 1 base, and the junction held 8 bases outside the gene matches. The data were produced by immunoSEQ multiplex PCR, yet TCRdb's version contains in-frame clones alone and is incomplete. The sample lists approximately 230,000 clones; roughly 79% were seen once. This clone was observed a single time.

The sample consisted of PBMCs or T cells enriched from blood (not recorded which). The receptor's source is a man in his forties who had recovered from COVID-19. The chain joins TRBV4-2 to TRBJ2-5; the match to TRBD2 covers 8 bases. This CDR3 is CASSQVSIAGSQETQYF. The CDR3 DNA reads TGTGCCAGCAGCCAAGTGTCGATAGCGGGGTCCCAAGAGACCCAGTACTTC.